One sample yielded the 5 T cell receptor beta chains listed below, sequenced in a study of T cells in Graves' hyperthyroidism and ophthalmopathy. TCR beta CDR3 region amplification was performed from RNA transcripts. HTBI primers were used for first-round RT-PCR of the TCR CDR3. TCRdb re-analysed the multiplex PCR reads in MiXCR, keeping a single row per CDR3 protein. The table records about 660,000 distinct CDR3 sequences, roughly 45% of them present only once. The specimen was peripheral blood or thyroid tissue (not recorded which). The receptors come from an adult man with Graves' disease, either hyperthyroidism or ophthalmopathy (not recorded which).

The rearrangement uses TRBV25-1 and TRBJ1-6; no firm D call. CDR1 MGHDK and CDR2 SYGVNS come from the germline V gene. The CDR3 runs 15 residues. V was trimmed by 8 bases and J by 0 bases, leaving 11 bases between them. The CDR3 DNA follows: TGTGCCAGCTCTTCCGAGGGCTCCTATAATTCACCCCTCCACTTT. Encoded protein: CASSSEGSYNSPLHF.

This clonotype appeared many times. The chain joins TRBV20-1 to TRBJ1-5; D not certain. Trimming removed 6 bases from V and 11 bases from J, with 23 bases in between. The CDR3 spans 14 residues. The germline CDR1 and CDR2 sequences are DFQATT and SNEGSKA (reference sequence). Here the CDR3 DNA reads TGCAGTGCCACCGCGGGATACTCGGGAGGGACCCAGCATTTT. It encodes CSATAGYSGGTQHF.

This chain joins TRBV20-1 and TRBJ1-2, with TRBD1 as a possible D gene (6 bases). The CDR3 spans 13 residues. Germline assignment: CDR1 DFQATT and CDR2 SNEGSKA (reference sequence). V lost 3 bases and J 4 bases, leaving 12 bases between the germline ends. The DNA for the CDR3 is TGCAGTGCTAGGAGGGGGGAGTTCTATGGCTACACCTTC. The encoded protein is CSARRGEFYGYTF.

This chain connects TRBV20-1 to TRBJ2-7, with 10 bases aligning to TRBD2. Trimming at V came to 5 bases and at J to 5 bases, leaving 6 bases not matched to a gene. Germline CDR1 and CDR2: DFQATT and SNEGSKA (reference sequence). The CDR3 covers 13 residues. CDR3 loop: CSAGAGGFDEQYF. CDR3 nucleotide sequence: TGCAGTGCTGGAGCGGGGGGGTTCGACGAGCAGTACTTC.

The chain has TRBV7-9 and TRBJ1-6, with D possibly TRBD1 on 5 matching bases. Trimming took 3 bases from V and 10 from J, leaving 16 bases between them. Germline loops: CDR1 SEHNR, CDR2 FQNEAQ (reference sequence). The CDR3 covers 15 residues. CDR3: CASSFRSGQGSPLHF. In nucleotides, the CDR3 is TGTGCCAGCAGCTTCCGGTCCGGGCAGGGATCACCCCTCCACTTT.